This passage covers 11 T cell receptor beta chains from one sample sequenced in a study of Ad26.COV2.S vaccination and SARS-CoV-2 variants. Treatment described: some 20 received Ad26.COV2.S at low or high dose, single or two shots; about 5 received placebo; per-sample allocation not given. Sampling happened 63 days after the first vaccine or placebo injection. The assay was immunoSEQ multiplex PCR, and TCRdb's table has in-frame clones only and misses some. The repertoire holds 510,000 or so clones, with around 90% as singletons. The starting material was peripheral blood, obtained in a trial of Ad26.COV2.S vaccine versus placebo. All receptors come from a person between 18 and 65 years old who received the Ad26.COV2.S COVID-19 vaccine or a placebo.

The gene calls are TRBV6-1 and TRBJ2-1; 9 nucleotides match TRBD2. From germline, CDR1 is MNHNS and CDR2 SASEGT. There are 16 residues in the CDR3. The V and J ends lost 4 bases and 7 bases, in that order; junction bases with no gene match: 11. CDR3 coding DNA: TGTGCCAGCAGTGTGGAAGAACTAGCGGGTGGGAATGAGCAGTTCTTC. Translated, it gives CASSVEELAGGNEQFF.

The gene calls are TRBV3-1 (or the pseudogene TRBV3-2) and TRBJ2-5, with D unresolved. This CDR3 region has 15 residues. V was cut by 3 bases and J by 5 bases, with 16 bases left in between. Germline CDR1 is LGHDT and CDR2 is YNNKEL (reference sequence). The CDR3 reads CASSQTPTMEETQYF. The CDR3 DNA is TGTGCCAGCAGCCAGACCCCTACGATGGAGGAGACCCAGTACTTC.

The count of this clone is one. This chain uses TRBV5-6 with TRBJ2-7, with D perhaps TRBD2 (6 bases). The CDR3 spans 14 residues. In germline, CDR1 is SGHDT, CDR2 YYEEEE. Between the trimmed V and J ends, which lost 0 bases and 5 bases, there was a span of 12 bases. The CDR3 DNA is TGTGCCAGCAGCTTGGGACTAGTGGGGAACGAGCAGTACTTC. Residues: CASSLGLVGNEQYF. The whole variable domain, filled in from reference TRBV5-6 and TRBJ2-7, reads DAGVTQSPTHLIKTRGQQVTLRCSPKSGHDTVSWYQQALGQGPQFIFQYYEEEERQRGNFPDRFSGHQFPNYSSELNVNALLLGDSALYLCASSLGLVGNEQYFGPGTRLTVT.

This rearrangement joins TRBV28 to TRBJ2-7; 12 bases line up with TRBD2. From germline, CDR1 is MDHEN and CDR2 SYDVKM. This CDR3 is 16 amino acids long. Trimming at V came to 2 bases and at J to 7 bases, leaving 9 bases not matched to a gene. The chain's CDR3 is CASSLPSLAGGPEQYF. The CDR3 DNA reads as TGTGCCAGCAGTTTACCCTCTCTAGCGGGAGGGCCAGAGCAGTACTTC.

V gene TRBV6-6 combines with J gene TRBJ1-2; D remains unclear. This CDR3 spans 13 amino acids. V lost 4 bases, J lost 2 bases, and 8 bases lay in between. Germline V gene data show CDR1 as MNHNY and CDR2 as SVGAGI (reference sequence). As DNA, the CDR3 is TGTGCCAGCAGTTGGGGTAGGAACTATGGCTACACCTTC. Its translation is CASSWGRNYGYTF.

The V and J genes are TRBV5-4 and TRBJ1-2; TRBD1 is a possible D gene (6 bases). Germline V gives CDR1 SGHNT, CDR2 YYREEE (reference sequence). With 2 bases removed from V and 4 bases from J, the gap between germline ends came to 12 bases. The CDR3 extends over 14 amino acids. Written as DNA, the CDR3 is TGTGCCAGCAGCTTTCGGGGGCCGATCTATGGCTACACCTTC. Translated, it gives CASSFRGPIYGYTF.

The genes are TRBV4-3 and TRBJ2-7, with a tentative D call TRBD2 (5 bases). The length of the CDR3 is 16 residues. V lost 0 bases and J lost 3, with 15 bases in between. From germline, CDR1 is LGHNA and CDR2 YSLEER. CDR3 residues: CASSQDEGFSNYEQYF. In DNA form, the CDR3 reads TGCGCCAGCAGCCAAGATGAGGGTTTCAGCAACTACGAGCAGTACTTC.

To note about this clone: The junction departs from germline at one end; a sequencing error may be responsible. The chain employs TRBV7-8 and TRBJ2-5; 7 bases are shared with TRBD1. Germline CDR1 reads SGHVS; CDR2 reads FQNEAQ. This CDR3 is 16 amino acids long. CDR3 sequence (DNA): TGTGCCAGCAGCTTAGGTCCCGGGACAGTGACTCCAATTACGGACTTC. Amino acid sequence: CASSLGPGTVTPITDF.

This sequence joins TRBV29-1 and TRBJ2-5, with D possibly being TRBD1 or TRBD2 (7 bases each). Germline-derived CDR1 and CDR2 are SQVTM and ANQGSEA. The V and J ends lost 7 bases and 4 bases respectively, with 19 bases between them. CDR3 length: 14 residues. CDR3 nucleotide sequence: TGCAGCGCCGAAGGGGTCAGGGGGGGAGAGACCCAGTACTTC. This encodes CSAEGVRGGETQYF.

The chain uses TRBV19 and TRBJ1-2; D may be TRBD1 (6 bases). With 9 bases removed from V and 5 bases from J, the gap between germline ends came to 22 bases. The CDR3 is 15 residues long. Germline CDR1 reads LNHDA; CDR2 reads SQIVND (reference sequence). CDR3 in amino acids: CASWGPQGVGYGYTF. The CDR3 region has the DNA TGTGCCAGCTGGGGGCCACAGGGAGTAGGATATGGCTACACCTTC.

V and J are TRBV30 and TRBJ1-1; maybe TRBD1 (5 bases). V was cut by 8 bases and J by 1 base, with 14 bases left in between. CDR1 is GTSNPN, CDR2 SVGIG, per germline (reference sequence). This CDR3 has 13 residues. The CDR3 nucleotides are TGTGCCCGGACCTCCGGGGCGAACACTGAAGCTTTCTTT. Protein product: CARTSGANTEAFF.